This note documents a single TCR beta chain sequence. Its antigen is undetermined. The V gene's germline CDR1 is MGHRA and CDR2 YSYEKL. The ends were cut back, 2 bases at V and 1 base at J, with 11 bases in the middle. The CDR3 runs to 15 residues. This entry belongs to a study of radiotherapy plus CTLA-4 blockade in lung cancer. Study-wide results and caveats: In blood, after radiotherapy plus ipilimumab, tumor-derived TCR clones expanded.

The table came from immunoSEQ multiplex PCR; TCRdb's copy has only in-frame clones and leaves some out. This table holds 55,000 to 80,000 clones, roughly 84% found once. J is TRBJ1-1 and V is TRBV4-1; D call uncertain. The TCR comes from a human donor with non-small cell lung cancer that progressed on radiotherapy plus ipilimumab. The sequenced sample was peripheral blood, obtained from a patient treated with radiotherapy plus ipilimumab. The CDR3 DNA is TGCGCCAGCAGCCAAAGTCCAACACAGAACACTGAAGCTTTCTTT. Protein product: CASSQSPTQNTEAFF.